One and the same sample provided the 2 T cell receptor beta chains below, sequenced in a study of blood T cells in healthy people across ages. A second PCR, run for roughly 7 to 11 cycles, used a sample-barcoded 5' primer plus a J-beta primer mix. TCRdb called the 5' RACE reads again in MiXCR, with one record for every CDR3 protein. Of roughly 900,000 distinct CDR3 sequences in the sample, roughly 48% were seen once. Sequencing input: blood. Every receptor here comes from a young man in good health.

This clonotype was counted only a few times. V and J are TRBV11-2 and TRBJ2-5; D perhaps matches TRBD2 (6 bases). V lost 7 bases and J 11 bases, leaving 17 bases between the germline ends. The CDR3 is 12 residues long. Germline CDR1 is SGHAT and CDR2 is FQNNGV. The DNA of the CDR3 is TGTGCCAGCACCCAAGTGACGGGGGAGCAGTACTTC. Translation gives CASTQVTGEQYF.

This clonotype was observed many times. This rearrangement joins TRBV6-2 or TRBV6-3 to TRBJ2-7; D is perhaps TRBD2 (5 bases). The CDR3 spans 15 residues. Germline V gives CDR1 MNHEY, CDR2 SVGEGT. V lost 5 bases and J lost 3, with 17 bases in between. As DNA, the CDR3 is TGTGCCAGCAGTGACCGGCAGCTGGGGAGCTACGAGCAGTACTTC. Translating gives CASSDRQLGSYEQYF.